This TCR beta chain was identified during a study of blood T cell repertoires in COVID-19. V lost 4 bases and J lost 3, with 13 bases in between. The CDR3 runs to 14 residues. Germline V lookup: CDR1 SGHRS, CDR2 YFSETQ. Sequencing used immunoSEQ multiplex PCR; TCRdb keeps in-frame clones, though not all of them. The data contain about 94,000 clones, 80% of them singletons. The chain uses TRBV5-1 and TRBJ2-5; D possibly corresponds to TRBD2 (5 bases). Source material: peripheral blood. The clonotype was recovered from a woman of 80 years or more with acute or convalescent COVID-19. CDR3 sequence reads: CASSPTNPEETQYF. CDR3 nucleotide sequence: TGCGCCAGCAGCCCGACTAACCCCGAAGAGACCCAGTACTTC.